The entry below gives a single T cell receptor beta chain sequence along with its context. The entry originates in a study of CD8+ T cells in alopecia areata. The CDR3 is made up of 12 amino acids. Germline CDR1 is SGHDT and CDR2 is YYEEEE. V was cut by 4 bases and J by 7 bases, with 9 bases left in between. Sequencing used cDNA as its template, made by extracting RNA and reverse transcribing it. Profiled with immunoSEQ multiplex PCR; TCRdb holds only in-frame clones, not every one. The data hold 220,000 or so clones, with 50% to 65% observed a single time. The source of this sequence is a human donor with alopecia areata. The chain employs TRBV5-6 and TRBJ2-1, with a tentative D call TRBD2 (5 bases). The sequences come from CD4+ T cells sorted from blood, collected at week 0. CDR3 in amino acids: CASSGSTNEQFF. The CDR3 DNA follows: TGTGCCAGCAGCGGGAGTACGAATGAGCAGTTCTTC.